These 23 T cell receptor beta chains were sequenced from one sample in a study of control samples from healthy donors and cancer patients. The repertoire was sequenced with immunoSEQ multiplex PCR; TCRdb's copy has only in-frame clones and lacks some. Of about 76,000 clones in the sample, around 90% were seen once. Sequencing input: PBMCs. Receptors were obtained from a woman between 45 and 60 years old with colorectal cancer.

The V call is TRBV30, the J call TRBJ1-1, with unresolved D. The CDR3 sequence is 12 residues long. The germline CDR1 and CDR2 sequences are GTSNPN and SVGIG (reference sequence). Trimming removed 1 base from V and 6 bases from J, with 9 bases in between. The CDR3 here is CAWSAHTAEAFF. In nucleotides, the CDR3 is TGTGCCTGGAGTGCTCACACGGCTGAAGCTTTCTTT.

The chain joins TRBV15 to TRBJ1-2, with 7 bases aligning to TRBD1. Germline CDR1 reads LNHNV; CDR2 reads YYDKDF (reference sequence). The trim removed 0 bases at V and 4 bases at J, leaving 5 bases unmatched. This CDR3 comprises 15 residues. The CDR3 is CATSREGGASYGYTF. The CDR3 DNA reads TGTGCCACCAGCAGAGAAGGGGGCGCAAGCTATGGCTACACCTTC.

This clone showed up just once. The chain joins TRBV4-1 to TRBJ2-3; 8 bases match TRBD2. This CDR3 has 16 residues. The germline gives CDR1 MGHRA, CDR2 YSYEKL. Unmatched junction bases numbered 11, after V lost 1 base and J lost 8 bases. The CDR3 is CASSQAGTRAQATQYF. The CDR3 nucleotides read TGCGCCAGCAGCCAAGCTGGGACTAGGGCCCAGGCTACGCAGTATTTT.

This chain joins TRBV5-1 and TRBJ2-2; 8 nucleotides agree with TRBD2. CDR1 and CDR2 from the germline V gene are SGHRS and YFSETQ. CDR3 length: 15 amino acids. J was trimmed by 5 bases and V by 3 bases; bases with no gene match: 6. The CDR3 DNA is TGCGCCAGCAGCTATGGACTAGCAGGGACCGGGGAGCTGTTTTTT. Its protein is CASSYGLAGTGELFF.

The CDR3 sequence: CASSPLDRASGYSGYTF. The DNA for the CDR3 is TGTGCCAGCAGTCCCCTAGACAGGGCGTCCGGCTATAGTGGCTACACCTTC. The chain employs TRBV6-2 or TRBV6-3 and TRBJ1-2; 7 nucleotides agree with TRBD1. Germline CDR1 and CDR2: MNHEY and SVGEGT. The V segment lost 5 bases and the J segment 7 bases; nucleotides outside the gene matches: 19. The CDR3 has 17 amino acids.

The V call is TRBV5-8, the J call TRBJ1-5; tentatively, D is TRBD1 (6 bases). This CDR3 has 12 amino acids. The ends were cut back, 4 bases at V and 12 bases at J, with 14 bases in the middle. CDR1 is SGHTS, CDR2 YDEGEE, per germline. CDR3 nucleotide sequence: TGTGCCAGCAGCCCCGGACAGTGGGGCCAGCATTTT. Amino acids: CASSPGQWGQHF. The entire variable domain, with the rest obtained from reference TRBV5-8 and TRBJ1-5, is as follows: EAGVTQSPTHLIKTRGQQATLRCSPISGHTSVYWYQQALGLGLQFLLWYDEGEERNRGNFPPRFSGRQFPNYSSELNVNALELEDSALYLCASSPGQWGQHFGDGTRLSIL.

This chain links TRBV12-5 with TRBJ2-7; 14 nucleotides line up with TRBD2. Trimming took 5 bases from V and 0 from J; bases not matched to a gene: 3. CDR3 length equals 16 residues. CDR1 LGHNT and CDR2 FRNRAP come from the germline V gene. CDR3 region: CASGGLAGGSSYEQYV. Written as DNA, the CDR3 is TGTGCTAGTGGTGGACTAGCGGGGGGTAGCTCCTACGAGCAGTACGTC.

The rearrangement links TRBV28 to TRBJ2-1; D perhaps matches TRBD1 (6 bases). Between the trimmed V and J ends, which lost 4 bases and 15 bases, there was a span of 13 bases. The CDR3 sequence is 11 residues long. CDR1 and CDR2 from the germline V gene are MDHEN and SYDVKM. Here the CDR3 reads CASSSWGRRFF. In DNA form, the CDR3 reads TGTGCCAGCAGTTCATGGGGGCGCCGGTTCTTC.

The count of this clone is one. The V and J genes are TRBV27 and TRBJ2-5; TRBD1 agrees at 11 bases. V shed 6 bases and J 5 bases; nucleotides not matched to a gene: 11. CDR3 size: 16 residues. Germline values: CDR1 MNHEY, CDR2 SMNVEV (reference sequence). CDR3 bases: TGTGCCAGCAGACCTCTGGACAGGGGGCATCGGGAGACCCAGTACTTC. Translated: CASRPLDRGHRETQYF.

The chain employs TRBV19 and TRBJ1-2, with D maybe TRBD1 (5 bases). Germline CDR1 reads LNHDA; CDR2 reads SQIVND (reference sequence). V was pared by 5 bases and J by 7 bases, with 14 bases between. This CDR3 has 13 amino acids. The CDR3 loop reads CASSVLGPSGYTF. The CDR3 bases are TGTGCCAGTAGTGTCCTGGGACCGAGTGGCTACACCTTC.

This clone was detected only once. The chain couples TRBV7-9 to TRBJ1-5; 8 positions agree with TRBD1. CDR1 SEHNR and CDR2 FQNEAQ come from the germline V gene (reference sequence). V lost 6 bases to trimming and J lost 2 bases; unmatched junction nucleotides: 9. This CDR3 contains 16 residues. CDR3 region: CASSGQGSTGNQPQHF. CDR3 DNA sequence: TGTGCCAGCAGTGGACAGGGTTCTACGGGCAATCAGCCCCAGCATTTT.

The chain has TRBV19 and TRBJ1-1; a weak D match, TRBD1 (6 bases). The CDR3 is made up of 14 amino acids. CDR1 is LNHDA, CDR2 SQIVND, per germline (reference sequence). Trimming removed 3 bases from V and 1 base from J, with 9 bases in between. DNA of the CDR3: TGTGCCAGTAGTATCTGGGGGGCGAACACTGAAGCTTTCTTT. It translates to CASSIWGANTEAFF.

CDR3 loop: CASSYRGGYGYTF. In nucleotides, the CDR3 is TGTGCCAGCAGTTACCGGGGGGGGTATGGCTACACCTTC. The rearrangement joins TRBV6-5 to TRBJ1-2; possible D gene TRBD1, 5 bases. Trimming stripped 2 bases from V and 5 bases from J, with 9 bases between. Germline CDR1 reads MNHEY; CDR2 reads SVGAGI. This CDR3 is 13 amino acids long.

This chain links TRBV9 with TRBJ2-3; 10 bases align to TRBD2. The length of the CDR3 is 16 residues. The junction had 5 bases not matched to a gene; V was cut back by 0 bases and J by 4 bases. The germline CDR1 and CDR2 sequences are SGDLS and YYNGEE. DNA of the CDR3: TGTGCCAGCAGCGTAGGAGCGGGGGGGCCGCCAGATACGCAGTATTTT. The encoded protein is CASSVGAGGPPDTQYF.

The chain couples TRBV9 to TRBJ2-3; D is unclear. Germline V gene lookup returns CDR1 SGDLS and CDR2 YYNGEE. Trimming shortened V by 4 bases and J by 0 bases, and 15 bases separated the two germline ends. CDR3 size: 16 residues. The CDR3 DNA follows: TGTGCCAGCAGCCCCTCCTCCAGGAAGAGCACAGATACGCAGTATTTT. It translates to CASSPSSRKSTDTQYF.

This clone was counted once. This rearrangement joins TRBV7-2 to TRBJ1-5; D remains ambiguous. V was clipped by 5 bases and J by 6 bases, with 11 bases between them. From germline, CDR1 is SGHTA and CDR2 FQGNSA. The CDR3 covers 13 residues. The CDR3 nucleotides are TGTGCCAGCAGCCGCGGCGGAATTCAGCCCCAGCATTTT. The encoded protein is CASSRGGIQPQHF.

The genes are TRBV6-4 and TRBJ2-7; D gene ambiguous. CDR3 length: 14 residues. With 3 bases removed from V and 6 bases from J, the gap between germline ends came to 15 bases. The germline V gene encodes CDR1 MRHNA and CDR2 SNTAGT. CDR3 sequence (DNA): TGTGCCAGCAGTGAATCAGTGTCGGAACGCGAGCAGTACGTC. Translating gives CASSESVSEREQYV.

The rearrangement joins TRBV2 to TRBJ1-5; the D gene is possibly TRBD1 (6 bases). The CDR3 runs 15 residues. Deletions cut 7 bases from V and 2 bases from J, with 15 bases between. Germline CDR1 and CDR2: SNHLY and FYNNEI. As DNA, the CDR3 is TGTGCCAGCACCTCGGACAGCCCAGGCAATCAGCCCCAGCATTTT. Translation: CASTSDSPGNQPQHF.

This chain uses TRBV29-1 with TRBJ2-3; no clear D. This CDR3 comprises 14 residues. V gave up 2 bases and J gave up 3 bases, with 12 bases separating them. Germline lookup yields CDR1 SQVTM and CDR2 ANQGSEA. CDR3 sequence reads: CSVESLGGTDTQYF. The CDR3, as DNA: TGCAGCGTTGAATCTCTGGGCGGTACAGATACGCAGTATTTT.

This clone was observed a handful of times. This specimen includes other DNA sequences encoding the same CDR3. The chain recombines TRBV7-2 with TRBJ2-3; no clear D gene. V lost 5 bases and J 0 bases, leaving 9 bases between the germline ends. Per germline, CDR1 SGHTA and CDR2 FQGNSA. This CDR3 has 14 amino acids. This CDR3 reads CASSPTTSTDTQYF. CDR3 nucleotides: TGTGCCAGCAGCCCAACTACTAGCACAGATACGCAGTATTTT.

CDR3 in amino acids: CASSPRGLSNQPQHF. The CDR3 bases are TGTGCCAGCAGCCCCCGGGGGCTTAGCAATCAGCCCCAGCATTTT. This sequence joins TRBV3-1 (or the pseudogene TRBV3-2) and TRBJ1-5; D may be TRBD1 (6 bases). Germline CDR1 is LGHDT and CDR2 is YNNKEL (reference sequence). This CDR3 spans 15 amino acids. Trimming shortened V by 4 bases and J by 0 bases, and 10 bases separated the two germline ends.

The chain uses TRBV2 and TRBJ1-3, with 9 bases that match TRBD1. With 6 bases clipped from V and 8 bases from J, the junction kept 2 bases outside the gene matches. CDR1 and CDR2 from the germline V gene are SNHLY and FYNNEI. CDR3 size: 12 residues. This CDR3 reads CASSGQGYTIYF. CDR3 in DNA: TGTGCCAGCAGCGGACAGGGGTACACCATATATTTT.

The chain is built from TRBV28 and TRBJ1-1, with TRBD1 as a possible D gene (5 bases). The CDR3 is 15 amino acids. Germline V gives CDR1 MDHEN, CDR2 SYDVKM. V gave up 2 bases and J gave up 0 bases, with 10 bases separating them. The CDR3 region is CASSLEGHLNTEAFF. In nucleotides, the CDR3 is TGTGCCAGCAGTTTAGAAGGACACCTGAACACTGAAGCTTTCTTT.